The present T cell receptor beta chain was sequenced within a study of T-cell reconstitution after alpha-beta-depleted transplantation in children. Findings and caveats of the study: Reports say that about two months after transplant, the alpha-beta T cells came out of several hundred graft clones that had expanded. One year after transplant, T-cell counts and diversity came mostly from newly produced T cells.

Looked up from germline, CDR1 is LGHNA and CDR2 is YSLEER. The CDR3 has 15 amino acids. This clonotype was seen just once. What it binds is not known. A read error may produce the germline difference seen at one junction end. For TCRbeta, the library was prepared with unique molecular identifiers. A single record per CDR3 protein comes from TCRdb applying MiXCR to the PCR reads. This sample yields about 980,000 distinct CDR3 sequences, of which roughly 29% are seen a single time; more than 25% belongs to the top ten. The sample was PBMCs, mostly from graft donor cells, taken 360 days after TCRalphabeta/CD19-depleted stem cell transplant. The J gene is TRBJ2-1, the V gene TRBV4-3; no clear D gene. The clonotype comes from a boy under two years old who had a stem cell transplant for SCID, so the T cells may come from the graft donor. The CDR3 nucleotides read TGCGCCAGCAGCCAAGATGGGGTTGAGAACAATGAGCAGATCTTC. It is translated as CASSQDGVENNEQIF.